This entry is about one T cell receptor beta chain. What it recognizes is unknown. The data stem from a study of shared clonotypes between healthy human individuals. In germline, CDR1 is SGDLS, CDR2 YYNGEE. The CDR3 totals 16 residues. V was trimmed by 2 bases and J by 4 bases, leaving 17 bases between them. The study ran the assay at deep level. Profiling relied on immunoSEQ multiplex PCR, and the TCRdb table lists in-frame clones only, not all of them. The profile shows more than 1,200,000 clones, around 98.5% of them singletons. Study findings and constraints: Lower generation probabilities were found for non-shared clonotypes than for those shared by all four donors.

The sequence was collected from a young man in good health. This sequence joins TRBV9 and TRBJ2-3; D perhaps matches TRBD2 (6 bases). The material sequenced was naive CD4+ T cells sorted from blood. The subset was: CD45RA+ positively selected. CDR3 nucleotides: TGTGCCAGCAGCGTGTCACTAGCCTCTACGGCAGATACGCAGTATTTT. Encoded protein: CASSVSLASTADTQYF.